These T cell receptor beta chains were read from a single sample in a study of blood T cell repertoires in COVID-19. TCRdb's table, derived via immunoSEQ multiplex PCR, lists solely in-frame clones and lacks some. The table has around 700,000 clones, 85% to 90% seen once. What was sequenced was peripheral blood. The receptors originated from a woman between 18 and 30 years old with acute or convalescent COVID-19. CDR3s include the opening cysteine and the closing phenylalanine or tryptophan. D genes are given only for firm matches. Some rows mark clone size as missing; the rest say once, few, many or name a class of expanded clone.

V gene,clone size,D gene,J gene,CDR3 protein,CDR3 DNA
TRBV5-1,NA,TRBD1,TRBJ1-3,CASSSRTGEGRNTIYF,TGCGCCAGCAGCTCCCGGACAGGGGAGGGGAGAAACACCATATATTTT
TRBV10-3,NA,NA,TRBJ1-1,CAIRAGGPNTEAFF,TGTGCCATCAGGGCGGGAGGGCCAAACACTGAAGCTTTCTTT
TRBV7-2,NA,NA,TRBJ2-1,CASSLIQGYNEQFF,TGTGCCAGCAGCTTAATACAGGGTTACAATGAGCAGTTCTTC
TRBV19,NA,TRBD1,TRBJ1-2,CASSFGQGDGYTF,TGTGCCAGTAGTTTCGGACAGGGGGACGGCTACACCTTC
TRBV28,NA,TRBD1,TRBJ1-2,CASSSDREGHYGYTF,TGTGCCAGCAGTTCGGACAGGGAAGGCCACTATGGCTACACCTTC
TRBV6-5,NA,TRBD1,TRBJ1-5,CASSRIPTGQHF,TGTGCCAGCAGTCGAATTCCGACAGGGCAGCATTTT
TRBV7-2,NA,TRBD2,TRBJ2-3,CASSPTLGLERHTQYF,TGTGCCAGCAGCCCAACTCTAGGACTAGAGCGTCATACGCAGTATTTT
TRBV20-1,NA,NA,TRBJ2-7,CSASTRTYEQYF,TGCAGTGCTAGTACGCGCACCTACGAGCAGTACTTC
TRBV10-3,NA,NA,TRBJ1-1,CAISERLDTEAFF,TGTGCCATCAGTGAGAGGCTAGACACTGAAGCTTTCTTT
TRBV5-1,NA,NA,TRBJ1-1,CASSPQGTNTEAFF,TGCGCCAGCAGCCCCCAGGGGACGAACACTGAAGCTTTCTTT
TRBV12-3/TRBV12-4,NA,NA,TRBJ1-2,CASSGSRYGYTF,TGTGCCAGCTCAGGGTCCCGATATGGCTACACCTTC
TRBV6-5,NA,NA,TRBJ2-4,CASSPGDINIQYF,TGTGCCAGCAGTCCCGGGGATATAAACATTCAGTACTTC
TRBV10-3,NA,TRBD1,TRBJ1-3,CAISGDRGNTIYF,TGTGCCATCAGTGGGGACAGGGGAAACACCATATATTTT
TRBV19,once,NA,TRBJ1-2,CASSPRWPGYTF,TGTGCCAGTAGTCCCAGGTGGCCGGGATACACCTTC
TRBV9,few,TRBD1,TRBJ2-7,CASSVKGGFDEQYF,TGTGCCAGCAGCGTGAAAGGGGGCTTCGACGAGCAGTACTTC
TRBV7-8,once,TRBD1,TRBJ1-5,CASSSSGGRGNQPQHF,TGTGCCAGCAGCTCCTCAGGGGGGAGAGGCAATCAGCCCCAGCATTTT